Below, one T cell receptor (beta chain) is given with its context. How the authors handled the data: For nucleated cells, counts were estimated from reference gene primer amplification. The data were produced by immunoSEQ multiplex PCR, yet TCRdb's version contains in-frame clones alone and is incomplete. V, J and clone size reflect that table, while D and trimming were determined from the DNA. Of about 78,000 clones in the sample, 80% to 95% were seen once. The data derive from a study of blood T cell repertoires in COVID-19. Study as a whole: Samples came from the United States, Italy and Spain, spanning acute and convalescent COVID-19. The cDNA or gDNA used as material had been derived from T cells, B-cell-depleted T cells, or PBMCs.

From germline, CDR1 is SGHTA and CDR2 FQGTGA. The CDR3 sequence is 14 residues long. Germline trimming cut 1 base from V and 4 bases from J; bases unmatched to any gene: 3. The receptor's source is a woman in her forties or fifties in a cohort sampled during active COVID-19. This chain connects TRBV7-3 to TRBJ2-5; TRBD2 matches 7 bases. Sequencing was done on a sample of peripheral blood. The CDR3 nucleotides are TGTGCCAGCAGCTTAAGCGGGAGCGGAGAGACCCAGTACTTC. It is translated as CASSLSGSGETQYF.